Sequencing of this T cell receptor (beta chain) was carried out in a study of response to subunit inactivated influenza vaccine (dated by TCRdb to the late 2010s). With regard to the full study: Deep quantitative T cell receptor repertoire profiling was used in the study to track responses to a trivalent subunit inactivated influenza vaccine.

Regarding this clonotype: Its antigen is not yet known. Per-nucleotide qualities are absent, and no much larger clonotype sits a single base away.

The CDR3, from cysteine to phenylalanine, totals 19 residues. CDR3 DNA only is kept here, 57 bases in frame from base 1. The V end gives up 0 bases and the J end 2 bases, leaving 7 bases in the junction not matched to a gene. Taken from the germline V gene, the CDR1 and CDR2 loops are SGHRS and YFSETQ. Here is what the overall study found, with its caveats: The authors suggested that each seasonal influenza vaccination may recruit only a limited number of new T cells.

To prepare the library, RT-PCR was applied. The sample was run on an Illumina HiSeq 2500. Through fastp at Q25 and MiXCR, TCRdb rebuilt clones from the public reads, retaining in-frame beta chains. A single entry per CDR3 protein holds the most common genes and DNA from its merged rows. The sample table records 500,000 to 750,000 distinct CDR3 sequences; 13% to 15% of these occur just once. More than 9.5% of the sample is in the top ten clones. This sequence was found in a man between 45 and 60 years old who received an inactivated influenza vaccine. Donor details come from another sample of the same person, matched by shared clones. This chain is built from TRBV5-1 and TRBJ2-1, with TRBD2 identical over 14 junction bases. The input for sequencing was PBMCs from blood, taken about 13 days after vaccination. The CDR3: CASSLGKGLAGDPYNEQFF. The nucleotides read TGCGCCAGCAGCTTGGGTAAGGGACTAGCGGGAGACCCCTACAATGAGCAGTTCTTC.